The 27 T cell receptor beta chains given below trace back to one sample, sequenced in a study of graft-versus-host responses after intestinal transplantation. Some clones are missing from TCRdb's copy, which holds only in-frame ones; the method was immunoSEQ multiplex PCR. Of some 19,000 clones listed, around 43% are singletons. Plated together were roughly 200,000 CFSE-labeled responder cells and roughly 200,000 irradiated, violet-dye-labeled stimulator cells. Sequenced here: alloreactive CD8+ T cells from a mixed lymphocyte reaction culture, sampled before intestinal transplant. Described subset: CFSE-low proliferating T cells sorted from roughly 6-day pre-transplant mixed lymphocyte reaction (GvH or HvG direction). The source of these receptors is a human patient who received an intestinal transplant.

The CDR3 DNA reads as TGTGCCAGCAGCTTGGAAGAGACCCAGTACTTC. Translated: CASSLEETQYF. The chain couples TRBV5-5 to TRBJ2-5; D unresolved. CDR1 is SGHKS and CDR2 is YYEKEE in the germline V gene (reference sequence). The CDR3 has 11 residues. V was shortened by 0 bases and J by 3 bases, with 0 bases between the two germline ends.

This rearrangement joins TRBV5-4 to TRBJ2-7, with 13 bases lining up with TRBD2. The germline gives CDR1 SGHNT, CDR2 YYREEE (reference sequence). The CDR3 is 13 residues long. After removal of 4 bases from V and 7 bases from J, the junction contained 2 bases not matched to a gene. The CDR3 sequence: CASSGLAGEEQYF. Here the CDR3 DNA reads TGTGCCAGCAGCGGACTAGCGGGAGAAGAGCAGTACTTC.

V usage is TRBV7-9 and J usage is TRBJ2-1; 9 bases align to TRBD1. From germline, CDR1 is SEHNR and CDR2 FQNEAQ (reference sequence). This CDR3 is 18 amino acids long. V was pared by 2 bases and J by 2 bases, with 10 bases of the junction left unmatched. DNA of the CDR3: TGTGCCAGCAGCTTATGGGGACAGGGAGTTATCCCCTACAATGAGCAGTTCTTC. Translating it yields CASSLWGQGVIPYNEQFF.

The CDR3 spells CASSEVTDQYF. The CDR3 nucleotides read TGTGCCAGCAGTGAAGTTACAGACCAGTACTTC. This chain connects TRBV6-1 to TRBJ2-7; D not certain. The V gene's germline CDR1 is MNHNS and CDR2 SASEGT. V was shortened by 1 base and J by 10 bases, with 8 bases between the two germline ends. CDR3 length: 11 residues.

The rearrangement links TRBV6-1 to TRBJ1-5; D unclear. The CDR3 sequence is 15 residues long. Looked up from germline, CDR1 is MNHNS and CDR2 is SASEGT. V lost 4 bases and J 0 bases, leaving 10 bases between the germline ends. CDR3 residues: CASSVVSFSNQPQHF. CDR3 nucleotides: TGTGCCAGCAGTGTGGTATCCTTTAGCAATCAGCCCCAGCATTTT.

The CDR3 region has the DNA TGTGCCAGCAGCCCCTCCACAAGCACAGATACGCAGTATTTT. Protein product: CASSPSTSTDTQYF. The gene calls are TRBV25-1 and TRBJ2-3, with no clear D. The CDR3 extends over 14 amino acids. Germline loops: CDR1 MGHDK, CDR2 SYGVNS. Between the trimmed V and J ends, which lost 6 bases and 0 bases, there was a span of 10 bases.

V and J are TRBV6-5 and TRBJ1-2; perhaps TRBD1 as D (6 bases). V lost 6 bases to trimming and J lost 4 bases, with 15 bases between them. Germline V gene sequence: CDR1 MNHEY, CDR2 SVGAGI. The CDR3 extends over 14 amino acids. This CDR3 is CASRDSTILYGYTF. The CDR3 bases are TGTGCCAGCAGGGACAGCACTATACTCTATGGCTACACCTTC.

J is TRBJ2-5 and V is TRBV28, with D perhaps matching TRBD2 (5 bases). V lost 4 bases and J 5 bases, leaving 17 bases between the germline ends. Germline lookup yields CDR1 MDHEN and CDR2 SYDVKM. The CDR3 is made up of 15 amino acids. This CDR3 reads CASSSRPAAHETQYF. CDR3 in DNA: TGTGCCAGCAGTTCCCGCCCAGCGGCCCATGAGACCCAGTACTTC.

This clone was detected only a few times. The V and J genes are TRBV7-3 and TRBJ2-1, with TRBD2 matching 7 bases. Germline CDR1 reads SGHTA; CDR2 reads FQGTGA. The CDR3 is 15 amino acids. V shed 4 bases and J 5 bases; nucleotides not matched to a gene: 8. CDR3 loop: CASSYIGTKDNEQFF. In nucleotides, the CDR3 is TGTGCCAGCAGCTATATCGGGACTAAAGACAATGAGCAGTTCTTC.

The genes are TRBV25-1 and TRBJ2-7; D is unresolved. CDR3 length: 13 amino acids. The V gene lost 5 bases and the J gene lost 3 bases, with 11 bases spanning the gap. Germline assignment: CDR1 MGHDK and CDR2 SYGVNS. The CDR3 nucleotides read TGTGCCAGCAGTCAGGCAGGCTTCTACGAGCAGTACTTC. It is translated as CASSQAGFYEQYF.

This clone was seen only a few times. The V and J genes are TRBV5-1 and TRBJ2-3, with D perhaps matching TRBD2 (6 bases). CDR3 length: 16 residues. The V gene's germline CDR1 is SGHRS and CDR2 YFSETQ. The V gene lost 0 bases and the J gene lost 4 bases, with 15 bases spanning the gap. The CDR3 nucleotides read TGCGCCAGCAGCTTGGTGCAGGGCGGGGTTGCAGATACGCAGTATTTT. Amino acid sequence: CASSLVQGGVADTQYF.

This sequence joins TRBV28 and TRBJ1-1; no clear D. Germline CDR1 and CDR2: MDHEN and SYDVKM. V was trimmed by 6 bases and J by 2 bases, leaving 13 bases between them. The CDR3 totals 14 residues. CDR3 sequence: CASSRGFPNTEAFF. CDR3 nucleotides: TGTGCCAGCAGCCGAGGCTTCCCTAACACTGAAGCTTTCTTT.

The genes are TRBV27 and TRBJ2-1; D unclear. Germline V gene lookup returns CDR1 MNHEY and CDR2 SMNVEV (reference sequence). V lost 7 bases and J lost 7, with 11 bases in between. The CDR3 extends over 12 amino acids. For the CDR3, the DNA is TGTGCCAGCATCGGGTGGTTGAATGAGCAGTTCTTC. Translated: CASIGWLNEQFF.

This sequence joins TRBV6-5 and TRBJ1-3; D uncertain. Germline loops: CDR1 MNHEY, CDR2 SVGAGI. Trimming pared 7 bases from V and 0 bases from J, leaving 13 bases between. The CDR3 is 15 amino acids. CDR3 coding DNA: TGTGCCAGCACTATAATCAGTGACTCTGGAAACACCATATATTTT. Amino acid sequence: CASTIISDSGNTIYF.

The chain joins TRBV9 to TRBJ1-1; D uncertain. The CDR3 loop spans 15 amino acids. Germline V gene lookup returns CDR1 SGDLS and CDR2 YYNGEE. The V and J ends lost 4 bases and 1 base respectively, with 14 bases between them. The CDR3, as DNA: TGTGCCAGCAGCCAAGCCACGGTCCCGAACACTGAAGCTTTCTTT. Translated, it gives CASSQATVPNTEAFF.

This clone is a singleton in its sample. The genes are TRBV5-6 and TRBJ2-3; a possible D gene is TRBD2 (5 bases). The V gene lost 4 bases and the J gene lost 3 bases, with 6 bases spanning the gap. Germline-derived CDR1 and CDR2 are SGHDT and YYEEEE. The CDR3 is made up of 12 amino acids. The CDR3 sequence is CASSPGTDTQYF. Here the CDR3 DNA reads TGTGCCAGCAGCCCGGGGACAGATACGCAGTATTTT.

This clone was found a few times. V is TRBV9 and J is TRBJ2-4; 12 bases match TRBD1. V lost 3 bases and J lost 7; bases outside the gene matches: 5. Per the germline V gene, CDR1 is SGDLS and CDR2 is YYNGEE. The CDR3 sequence is 15 residues long. CDR3 protein: CASSGMGQGANIQYF. Here the CDR3 DNA reads TGTGCCAGCAGCGGGATGGGACAGGGGGCTAACATTCAGTACTTC.

The V gene is TRBV18, the J gene TRBJ2-5; D remains ambiguous. V lost 3 bases and J lost 3, with 8 bases in between. CDR3 size: 13 residues. CDR1 KGHSH and CDR2 LQKENI come from the germline V gene. The CDR3 is CASSPGLKETQYF. Written as DNA, the CDR3 is TGTGCCAGCTCACCGGGGTTGAAAGAGACCCAGTACTTC. The full variable domain, in which reference TRBV18 and TRBJ2-5 provide the parts outside the CDR3, is NAGVMQNPRHLVRRRGQEARLRCSPMKGHSHVYWYRQLPEEGLKFMVYLQKENIIDESGMPKERFSAEFPKEGPSILRIQQVVRGDSAAYFCASSPGLKETQYFGPGTRLLVL.

This chain links TRBV6-1 with TRBJ2-7; 9 bases agree with TRBD1. The CDR3 runs to 14 residues. Germline lookup yields CDR1 MNHNS and CDR2 SASEGT. The J segment lost 4 bases and the V segment lost 2 bases, leaving 3 bases of the junction unmatched. CDR3 residues: CASSERDRAYEQYF. In DNA form, the CDR3 reads TGTGCCAGCAGTGAAAGGGACAGGGCGTACGAGCAGTACTTC.

This clone occurred once. This chain joins TRBV6-1 and TRBJ1-2; D is ambiguous. Germline lookup yields CDR1 MNHNS and CDR2 SASEGT. Trimming removed 7 bases from V and 8 bases from J, with 20 bases in between. This CDR3 has 14 residues. The CDR3 coding sequence is TGTGCCAGCACCCTACTTGGGAGAGGGCGAGGCTACACCTTC. This sequence encodes CASTLLGRGRGYTF.

The rearrangement links TRBV4-1 to TRBJ2-2; D might be TRBD2 (5 bases). This CDR3 region has 19 residues. V lost 0 bases and J 1 base, leaving 18 bases between the germline ends. The germline gives CDR1 MGHRA, CDR2 YSYEKL. This CDR3 reads CASSQDSLTTTWNTGELFF. In DNA, the CDR3 is TGCGCCAGCAGCCAAGATTCTCTGACTACGACGTGGAACACCGGGGAGCTGTTTTTT.

This sequence joins TRBV7-9 and TRBJ2-7; 15 bases are a match to TRBD2. The CDR3 extends over 18 amino acids. The germline V gene encodes CDR1 SEHNR and CDR2 FQNEAQ (reference sequence). J gave up 9 bases and V 3 bases, and 15 bases lay outside the gene matches. CDR3 amino acids: CASSFSGTSGRSPRGQYF. The DNA for the CDR3 is TGTGCCAGCAGCTTCTCCGGGACTAGCGGGAGGTCCCCGAGGGGGCAGTACTTC.

This clone appeared a few times. The gene calls are TRBV10-3 and TRBJ2-7, with 13 bases that match TRBD2. The CDR3 covers 16 residues. Germline V CDR1 and CDR2: ENHRY, SYGVKD. V shed 3 bases, J shed 2 bases, and the junction held 4 bases outside the gene matches. The CDR3 DNA sequence: TGTGCCATCAGTGACCCAGGACTAGCGGGAGCCTACGAGCAGTACTTC. It specifies CAISDPGLAGAYEQYF.

The rearrangement uses TRBV7-9 and TRBJ2-2; weak D call: TRBD1 (5 bases). V dropped 10 bases and J dropped 5 bases, with 11 bases sitting between them. CDR3 size: 12 residues. CDR1 and CDR2 (germline): SEHNR, FQNEAQ (reference sequence). CDR3 amino acids: CATSRGTGELFF. CDR3 nucleotide sequence: TGTGCCACCAGTAGGGGAACCGGGGAGCTGTTTTTT.

V and J are TRBV6-5 and TRBJ1-1; TRBD1 might be the D (5 bases). The germline CDR1 and CDR2 sequences are MNHEY and SVGAGI. The CDR3 has 13 amino acids. Trimming removed 6 bases from V and 4 bases from J, with 12 bases in between. The CDR3 sequence: CASSKTGGTEAFF. CDR3 DNA sequence: TGTGCCAGCAGCAAGACGGGGGGCACTGAAGCTTTCTTT.

This rearrangement joins TRBV19 to TRBJ2-1; 7 bases map to TRBD1. The CDR3 runs to 14 residues. V shed 8 bases and J 5 bases; nucleotides not matched to a gene: 9. Germline CDR1 reads LNHDA; CDR2 reads SQIVND (reference sequence). As DNA, the CDR3 is TGTGCCAGTCGGAACACAGGGGCCGACAATGAGCAGTTCTTC. Protein product: CASRNTGADNEQFF.

This clone is termed medium-sized. The chain recombines TRBV7-3 with TRBJ2-3; 7 nucleotides line up with TRBD1. There are 15 residues in the CDR3. The germline gives CDR1 SGHTA, CDR2 FQGTGA. V lost 5 bases to trimming and J lost 0 bases; unmatched junction nucleotides: 5. CDR3 DNA: TGTGCCAGCAGCCCGGGACAGACTAGCACAGATACGCAGTATTTT. Translation: CASSPGQTSTDTQYF.